A single T cell receptor beta chain is shown here with its context. Libraries were prepared by immunoSEQ multiplex PCR; TCRdb keeps only in-frame clonotypes and omits some of them. Altogether 55,000 to 65,000 clones are present, about nine tenths being singletons, with the ten largest covering around 9.4%. The data derive from a study of blood T cell repertoires in COVID-19. About the research overall: COVID-19 samples from acute and convalescent phases originated in the United States, Italy and Spain. From T cells, B-cell-depleted T cells, or PBMCs came the material, which was cDNA or gDNA.

CDR3 length equals 12 residues. Trimming left V 1 base short and J 6 bases short, with 7 bases between. Germline CDR1 LGHDT, CDR2 YNNKEL (reference sequence). The sequencing sample was made of peripheral blood. The chain joins TRBV3-1 (or the pseudogene TRBV3-2) to TRBJ2-7; D gene ambiguous. The sequence was obtained from a human donor in a cohort sampled during active COVID-19. The CDR3, as DNA: TGTGCCAGCAGCCAAGGGGCCTCCGAGCAGTACTTC. Translation gives CASSQGASEQYF.